This section outlines one TCR beta chain sequence together with its context. Antigen: not known. The record originates from a study of beta chain features in type 1 diabetes. General study results and limits: The naive, central memory and Treg TCRB repertoires looked more alike in patients than they did in healthy donors. TCRB CDR3s were moderately but significantly shorter in Type 1 diabetes patients in all four CD4+ subsets.

This CDR3 is built from 15 residues. J was trimmed by 7 bases and V by 8 bases; bases with no gene match: 7. The germline V gene encodes CDR1 ENHRY and CDR2 SYGVKD. Via the markers CD45RO/CCR7/CD25/CD127/CD95/CD27, stem cell-like memory, regulatory, central memory and naive CD4+ cells were sorted. Isolated RNA was reverse transcribed in full, so expressed TCRB transcripts were sequenced. Method: immunoSEQ multiplex PCR; TCRdb's copy keeps in-frame clones and lacks some. The data contain 900,000 or so clones, about a sixth of them seen just once; the ten biggest clones take up 0.023%. The rearrangement uses TRBV10-3 and TRBJ2-2; 13 nucleotides align to TRBD2. The source is a woman aged 18-29 years in good health. The material sequenced was naive CD4+ T cells from blood. The CDR3 sequence is CAIGGTSGNGGELFF. The DNA of the CDR3 is TGTGCCATCGGGGGGACTAGCGGGAATGGCGGGGAGCTGTTTTTT.